This T cell receptor beta chain was sequenced for a study of T cell responses to AZD1222 COVID-19 vaccine. Whether given at about 4 or about 12 weeks, second doses were pooled. General study findings and limits: As reported, nearly half of all spike-specific TCRs target variant regions that are unmutated. Most donors were white British, females outnumbered males, and clonal diversity was possibly underestimated.

This CDR3 is built from 14 residues. The germline gives CDR1 SGHNT, CDR2 YYREEE (reference sequence). V dropped 4 bases and J dropped 2; count of bases not matched to a gene: 3. Generated by immunoSEQ multiplex PCR, the TCRdb table keeps only in-frame clones and is missing some. The table records about 81,000 clones, roughly 84% of them present only once. About this clone itself: The antigen is not known.

The rearrangement joins TRBV5-4 to TRBJ2-7, with 10 bases lining up with TRBD2. The receptor comes from an adult who received the AZD1222 COVID-19 vaccine. The sequences come from peripheral blood, collected 28 days after the second AZD1222 dose. The chain's CDR3 is CASSPGTSAYEQYF. The CDR3 coding sequence is TGTGCCAGCAGCCCCGGGACTAGCGCCTACGAGCAGTACTTC.